This TCR beta chain derives from a study of T cell responses to AZD1222 COVID-19 vaccine. Turning to this clone: What it recognizes is unknown.

Study results and limitations: Most donors were white British and more were female, and clonal diversity was possibly underestimated. Repertoires in all cases were sampled only once the peak T cell response had passed. Dominant at 160-218 and 743-854, vaccine-associated CD4 TCRs also spanned spike. Increases in Spike-specific TCR breadth and depth were seen after two AZD1222 doses.

The CDR3 totals 14 residues. Germline CDR1 ENHRY, CDR2 SYGVKD. The V and J ends lost 0 bases and 1 base respectively, with 3 bases between them. Only in-frame clones appear in the TCRdb table, and some are missing; sequencing was by immunoSEQ multiplex PCR. The data contain approximately 44,000 clones, 80% of them singletons. The receptor was isolated from an adult in good health. The material sequenced was peripheral blood, taken on day 0 of AZD1222 vaccination. V gene TRBV10-3 combines with J gene TRBJ2-2; the D is unclear. DNA of the CDR3: TGTGCCATCAGTGAGTCAATGAACACCGGGGAGCTGTTTTTT. It codes for CAISESMNTGELFF.